This TCR beta chain was captured by sequencing in a study of human T cells and chemical hapten exposure. About the study: TCR yields differed between samples (mainly from small differences in pooled library volume). Findings of the study overall: Clustering by CDR3 similarity yielded significantly more large clusters from expanded TCRs than controls. As the donors had alopecia, their immune response may differ from healthy people's.

This clonotype was counted between two and nine times. Its antigen remains unidentified. CDR1 is SGDLS and CDR2 is YYNGEE in the germline V gene. The CDR3 extends over 15 amino acids. Deletions cut 0 bases from V and 3 bases from J, with 13 bases between. Time point specified: pre-sensitization, week 0. The treatment was: therapeutic diphenylcyclopropenone sensitization with weekly scalp DPC. Unfractionated whole blood yielded total RNA. TCRdb reprocessed the RACE reads with MiXCR, giving one entry per CDR3 protein. Among about 85,000 distinct CDR3 sequences listed, over 6.5% were seen once. This sequence joins TRBV9 and TRBJ2-7; D may be TRBD1 or TRBD2 (5 bases each). This clonotype was obtained from a man aged 35 to 55 with alopecia areata. Some clones in this sample may be carry-over from other donors' samples. Sequencing used whole blood, obtained in connection with sensitization to the hapten diphenylcyclopropenone (DPC). The CDR3 sequence is CASSVAEGTGYEQYV. The CDR3 DNA is TGTGCCAGCAGCGTAGCAGAAGGGACGGGCTACGAGCAGTACGTC.